This T cell receptor beta chain was identified in a study of cytomegalovirus exposure and HLA in healthy donors. Study-wide context: The early release's HLA-typed donors yielded tens of millions of unique TCRs.

The donors, nominally healthy at sampling, likely had unrecorded immune exposures. Trimming left V 4 bases short and J 7 bases short, with 18 bases between. The V gene's germline CDR1 is SGHRS and CDR2 YFSETQ. There are 15 residues in the CDR3. Only a few counts were recorded for this clone. Its antigen is as yet unknown. Vbeta (60) and Jbeta (13) primers were used in the PCR. Source study methods: In a later analysis, approximately 80 million unique TCR beta chains included roughly 11 million shared by two or more donors. TCRdb keeps only in-frame clones here, not all; method: immunoSEQ multiplex PCR. V and J calls and clone size are given by that table; D and trimming were obtained from the DNA. Among fewer than 140,000 clones listed, around 80% were seen once. Study results and limitations: Sequencing depth roughly uniform across donors was assumed in presence/absence analyses.

Specimen: PBMCs. The TCR originated in a man aged 60 to 69 in good health and CMV-seronegative. The chain combines TRBV5-1 with TRBJ1-5; TRBD1 is a possible D gene (6 bases). CDR3 nucleotides: TGCGCCAGCAGCCTGGACAGTTTAGGAGGGCAGCCCCAGCATTTT. Encoded protein: CASSLDSLGGQPQHF.